This TCR beta chain was sequenced during a study of Graves' ophthalmopathy and Graves' hyperthyroidism. Whole-study results and caveats: Ophthalmopathy progression cases were predicted by the model with 55% to 71% sensitivity and 72.22% specificity.

The CDR3 runs to 14 residues. The trim removed 6 bases at V and 6 bases at J, leaving 9 bases unmatched. Amplification of the TCR beta CDR3 regions used RNA transcripts (as template). Second-round multiplex PCR followed a first-round RT-PCR using HTBI primers. One entry per CDR3 protein, called by TCRdb with MiXCR from the multiplex PCR reads. Of about 370,000 distinct CDR3 sequences in the sample, roughly 17% were seen once. This clonotype was counted ten times or more. Its antigen is not identified. New diagnoses, under 2 months' duration, and ages 18 to 65 characterized the hyperthyroidism patients. Fresh peripheral blood (approximately 9.5 ml) yielded the PBMCs.

The receptor was isolated from an adult woman with stable Graves' hyperthyroidism. The chain uses TRBV12-3 or TRBV12-4 and TRBJ2-7; 9 nucleotides align to TRBD1. Sequencing was performed on peripheral blood. The CDR3: CASSDGDRVVEQYF. In DNA, the CDR3 is TGTGCCAGCAGCGACGGGGACAGGGTTGTCGAGCAGTACTTC.